This section outlines one T cell receptor beta chain sequence together with its context. What it recognizes is unknown. 5'RACE with constant-segment primers built TCRalpha and TCRbeta cDNA libraries with UMIs. Via MiXCR, TCRdb re-called the 5' RACE reads, giving one row per CDR3 protein. Altogether roughly 600,000 distinct CDR3 sequences are present, about a sixth being singletons, with the ten largest covering 12%. The CDR3 contains 11 residues. The germline gives CDR1 SGHTA, CDR2 FQGNSA. The V gene lost 1 base and the J gene lost 7 bases, with 2 bases spanning the gap. These data belong to a study of T-cell memory formation after mild COVID-19. The study, taken as a whole, reports: Some clones that responded turned up in pre-infection memory, which suggests that cross-reactive memory joined in. Of the contracting clones, CD4+ ones lay mainly in CM and EM, and CD8+ ones in EMRA.

This sequence was found in an adult woman who had mild COVID-19 (a few samples of this study predate the infection). Cell type and time point are not known. V usage is TRBV7-2 and J usage is TRBJ2-4; no reliable D call. Sequencing was performed on PBMCs or a T cell subset sorted from them (not recorded which). CDR3 sequence reads: CASSLVNIQYF. The CDR3 bases are TGTGCCAGCAGCTTAGTGAACATTCAGTACTTC.